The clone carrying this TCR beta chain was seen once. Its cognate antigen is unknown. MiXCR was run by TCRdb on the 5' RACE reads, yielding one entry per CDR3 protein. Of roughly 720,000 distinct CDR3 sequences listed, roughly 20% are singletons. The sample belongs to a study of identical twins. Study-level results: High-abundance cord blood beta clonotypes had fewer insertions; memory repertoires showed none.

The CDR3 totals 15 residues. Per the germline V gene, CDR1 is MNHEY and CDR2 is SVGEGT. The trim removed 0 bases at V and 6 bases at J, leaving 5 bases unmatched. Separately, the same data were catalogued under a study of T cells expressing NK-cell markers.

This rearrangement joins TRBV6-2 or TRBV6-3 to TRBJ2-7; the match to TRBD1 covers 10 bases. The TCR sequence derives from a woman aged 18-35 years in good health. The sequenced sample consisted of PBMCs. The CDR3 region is CASSYSGTGVGEQYF. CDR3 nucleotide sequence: TGTGCCAGCAGTTACTCCGGGACAGGGGTTGGCGAGCAGTACTTC.